The 3 T cell receptor beta chains presented below share a single source sample, sequenced in a study of T cell changes during pregnancy in multiple sclerosis. Generated by immunoSEQ multiplex PCR, the TCRdb table keeps only in-frame clones and is missing some. The table has some 10,000 clones, about 83% seen once. The source material was CD8+ T cells from peripheral blood mononuclear cells, sampled in the third trimester of pregnancy. The receptors derive from a female donor in good health, enrolled as a control in a pregnancy study.

The CDR3 reads CASSLDKTNEQYF. The CDR3 region has the DNA TGCGCCAGCAGCTTAGACAAGACGAACGAGCAGTACTTC. V usage is TRBV5-1 and J usage is TRBJ2-5; D not certain. The closer fit of TRBJ2-7 to the DNA end suggests the J call may be wrong. From germline, CDR1 is SGHRS and CDR2 YFSETQ. The CDR3 totals 13 residues.

V and J are TRBV10-2 and TRBJ2-7; possibly TRBD2 for D (6 bases). There are 13 residues in the CDR3. Between the trimmed V and J ends, which lost 4 bases and 2 bases, there was a span of 9 bases. From germline, CDR1 is WSHSY and CDR2 SAAADI. The CDR3 spells CASSVAEAYEQYF. The DNA for the CDR3 is TGCGCCAGCAGTGTAGCGGAGGCCTACGAGCAGTACTTC.

This clone occurred a few times. The identical CDR3 is also encoded by other nucleotide sequences in the sample. This chain connects TRBV7-7 to TRBJ2-2, with D unresolved. The V gene's germline CDR1 is SSHAT and CDR2 FNYEAQ (reference sequence). Trimming cost V 2 bases and J 6 bases, with 4 bases left between them. This CDR3 spans 12 amino acids. In nucleotides, the CDR3 is TGTGCCAGCAGCTTAAACTCCGGGGAGCTGTTTTTT. This translates into CASSLNSGELFF.